This TCR beta chain emerged from a study of T cells after yellow fever vaccination. Study as a whole: The fractions with low cell numbers were processed using SMART-Seq v4 Ultra Low Input. Findings and caveats of the study: Contaminating bulk clonotypes could be abundant in FACS-sorted repertoires. Post-booster repertoires contained most primary-vaccination clones again (roughly 95% CD4, about 90% CD8).

Researchers made TCR cDNA using 5'RACE template switching, and this step added a universal primer site and UMIs. One entry per CDR3 protein, called by TCRdb with MiXCR from the 5' RACE reads. The table has some 260,000 distinct CDR3 sequences, about 5.2% seen once. Germline CDR1 is SGHTA and CDR2 is FQGNSA. This CDR3 spans 15 amino acids. For this clonotype: The antigen is undetermined. The junction departs from germline at one end; a sequencing error may be responsible.

The receptor was derived from a man aged 18 to 29 who received the YFV17D yellow fever vaccine. The source material was CD4+ T cells sorted from PBMCs, sampled on the day of the yellow fever booster vaccination. The rearrangement joins TRBV7-2 to TRBJ2-3; the match to TRBD2 covers 8 bases. The CDR3 bases are TGTGCCATCAGCATGAGCGGGGGAAGCACAGATACGCAGTATTTT. This translates into CAISMSGGSTDTQYF.